This TCR beta chain was obtained from a study of shared clonotypes between healthy human individuals (dated by TCRdb to between 2020 and 2021). Background on the whole study: A few men and a couple of women, aged 18 to 49 years, made up the cohort. Between about 0.8 and 9 billion PBMCs per donor were obtained by leukapheresis. To increase sequencing depth and limit assay-specific biases, TCR repertoire library preparation and sequencing were carried out by different laboratories using diverse techniques. For each donor, CD4 naive and CD4 memory were each given three plates, CD8 naive was given two plates, and CD8 memory was given one plate. To estimate repertoire size and how much clonotypes are shared between individuals, the study performed deep sequencing of blood TCR repertoires from a few healthy adults.

From the germline V gene, CDR1 is KGHSH and CDR2 is LQKENI. V is trimmed back by 1 base and J by 7 bases, and the junction contains 10 bases that no gene match accounts for. Including cysteine and phenylalanine, the CDR3 has 15 amino acids. This entry keeps only the CDR3 DNA: 45 bases, framed from base 1. What the work shows at the level of the full study, not this receptor alone: Sharing across several donors was observed for about 5% of naive CD4, 3% to 3.5% of naive CD8, 2% to 2.5% of memory CD4, and about 0.39% of memory CD8 clonotypes. Estimated clonotype richness was generally larger for naive than for memory subsets. Rarefaction of sorted-subset datasets indicated incomplete sequencing despite the large sequencing depth. Compared with non-shared clonotypes, clonotypes shared by all four sorted-subset donors had higher generation probabilities. Only blood was sampled, and tissue TCR repertoires likely differ from those in blood. Because the study included a small number of donors, the genetic and exposure-history diversity represented was limited. Pairwise subsampling led to the expectation that sequencing depth would affect the degree of clonotype sharing among donors.

The donors were healthy, HIV-negative adults with no recently reported acute infections or vaccinations. Every donor was a Caucasian adult living in Nashville, Tennessee, USA. CD4+ T cells were enriched by magnetic negative selection, after which naive cells were positively selected on CD45RA and the negative fraction was taken as the memory subset. Blood was collected by leukapheresis, and PBMCs were isolated by Ficoll-Histopaque density gradient centrifugation and then cryopreserved in liquid nitrogen vapor phase. Analytical flow cytometry was used to check the purity and quantity of every magnetically sorted T cell population. Genomic DNA was isolated from each sorted fraction and quantified by UV absorbance on a Nanodrop 2000c. Concerning this clone: It has no known antigen specificity. No base quality information exists; no much larger clone differs at one position.

Using the deep immunoSEQ assay, multiplex PCR amplified TCR CDR3 regions from genomic DNA. For each cell subset, the extracted genomic DNA was distributed evenly across all wells of several immunoSEQ 96-well plates, and each plate served as one replicate. For sorted subsets, roughly 0.2 ug genomic DNA, equal to approximately 30,000 T cell genomes, was loaded into each replicate PCR. Purified libraries were quantified with a Qubit 3.0 fluorometer, sized on a Bioanalyzer 2100, and re-quantified with the KAPA Library Quantification kit. A separate single-read 150-cycle Illumina NextSeq 550 flow cell was used to sequence each immunoSEQ 96-well plate. The study's own analysis went as follows. Because the immunoSEQ output held only junctional sequences and lacked quality scores, the filtering could not match the filtering applied to full-length reads. Sequences were annotated with PyIR, a Python wrapper for IgBLAST v1.9, using IMGT germline references to assign V/J genes and CDR3. Reads were filtered out if the reads had weak V/J assignments (E-value above 1e-6), no CDR3, stop codons, out-of-frame junctions, or ambiguous translated residues. V3J clonotypes were defined as sequences sharing the same inferred V gene, J gene, and CDR3 amino acid sequence. To compute the percentage overlap between repertoires, the number of shared unique clonotypes was divided by the size of the smaller repertoire. Repertoire richness was assessed with RTK rarefaction, the Chao1 estimator, and Recon v2.1 estimates of unobserved clonotypes. OLGA was used to compute generation probabilities for all TCRbeta clonotypes that the gDNA method yielded from a handful of donors. TCRdb provides this immuneACCESS table in a form limited to in-frame rearrangements. Some clones are lacking; in checked studies, under half of them reflect an unresolved V gene, and why the rest are absent is not known. V, J and clone size were drawn from that table, and D and trimming were deduced from the DNA. For this sample there are about 770,000 clones; around 77% appear just once. The ten largest clones capture around 1.8% of the sample.

The rearranged chain carries TRBV18 and TRBJ2-7; 7 bases in the middle match TRBD2. The TCR originated in a woman between 25 and 40 years old in good health. The sample was memory CD4+ T cells sorted from blood. Explained via the paper, the cell subset or site label denotes: CD45RA-negative fraction. The CDR3 region reads CASSPRPAGEGEQYF. The nucleotide sequence is given as TGTGCCAGCTCACCACGGCCGGCGGGAGAGGGGGAGCAGTACTTC.